The T cell receptor beta chain described here comes from a study of blood T cell repertoires in COVID-19 (dated by TCRdb to about 2020). The study in broad terms: The collaborator samples originated in the United States, Italy and Spain and spanned the acute and convalescent phases of COVID-19. The prospective study material was composed of cDNA or gDNA derived from T cells, B-cell-depleted T cells, or PBMCs. Deeply sampled blood TCRbeta repertoires from subjects exposed to, actively infected with, or recovered from COVID-19 were included in the dataset. The repertoires were made available in a free public database intended to serve as a resource for research on the immune response to SARS-CoV-2. The samples were drawn from the first 160 participants of the ongoing ImmuneRACE study and from some 1,300 subjects provided by 6 global collaborators. Sample metadata almost always included a de-identified subject ID, COVID-19 status, age in years and sex. HLA class I and class II types, where available, came from metadata supplied by the sample provider rather than from assay-based typing.

Details on this clone: This clone's antigen is unknown. Base-call qualities are not available, and no considerably larger clone is one nucleotide away.

For this chain, trimming is 2 bases at the V end and 6 bases at the J end, and the number of junction bases without a gene match is 7. The germline V gene supplies CDR1 MNHEY and CDR2 SVGEGT. From its cysteine to its phenylalanine, the CDR3 spans 15 amino acids. The only DNA kept is the CDR3, 45 bases in frame from the first base. What the work shows at the level of the full study, not this receptor alone: The amount of clinical and demographic metadata varied by source and participant and was provided uncurated.

TCRbeta CDR3 regions were amplified from genomic DNA by means of the immunoSEQ Assay, a bias-controlled multiplex PCR. As for the authors' bioinformatics: The number of nucleated cells in each sample was estimated by amplification of reference gene primers within the assay. Sequence reads were collapsed and filtered to measure the absolute abundance of every unique TCRbeta CDR3 rearrangement. For each sample, productive Simpson clonality was calculated as the square root of Simpson's diversity index over productive rearrangements. The table was pulled from immuneACCESS by TCRdb, which kept in-frame rearrangements only. Such tables lose some clones; where checked, under half of the loss comes from unresolved V genes, and the rest has no known cause. The V and J calls and the clone size are those of that table, but D and trimming were determined from the DNA. Within this sample are some 80,000 clones, with about four fifths of them counted one time only. Roughly two fifths of the sample is held by the ten biggest clonotypes.

Whole blood was collected in K2EDTA tubes by collaborating institutions according to the institutions' own protocols. Collaborator samples were shipped for TCRbeta analysis as frozen whole blood, isolated PBMCs, or DNA extracted from either sample type. The rearranged chain carries TRBV6-2 or TRBV6-3 and TRBJ2-7, and 10 junctional nucleotides match TRBD1. This TCR was sampled from a man older than 75 with acute or convalescent COVID-19. The sample consisted of peripheral blood. The CDR3 has the sequence CASSYPRQGALEQYF. The sequence in DNA is TGTGCCAGCAGTTACCCTAGACAGGGGGCGCTCGAGCAGTACTTC.